The sequence of this T cell receptor (beta chain) was determined in a study of T cell changes during pregnancy in multiple sclerosis. Profiling relied on immunoSEQ multiplex PCR, and the TCRdb table lists in-frame clones only, not all of them. The sample yields fewer than 65,000 clones, approximately 93% seen once. V dropped 1 base and J dropped 3 bases, with 18 bases sitting between them. Germline-derived CDR1 and CDR2 are SSHAT and FNYEAQ (reference sequence). The CDR3 contains 17 residues. Here the sequenced sample was CD4+ T cells from peripheral blood mononuclear cells, taken in the third trimester of pregnancy. This rearrangement joins TRBV7-7 to TRBJ2-5; maybe TRBD2 (6 bases). The clonotype originates from a female donor with multiple sclerosis, enrolled in a pregnancy study. The CDR3 sequence is CASSLGGGITHKETQYF. The CDR3 DNA sequence: TGTGCCAGCAGCTTAGGAGGAGGGATCACCCACAAAGAGACCCAGTACTTC.